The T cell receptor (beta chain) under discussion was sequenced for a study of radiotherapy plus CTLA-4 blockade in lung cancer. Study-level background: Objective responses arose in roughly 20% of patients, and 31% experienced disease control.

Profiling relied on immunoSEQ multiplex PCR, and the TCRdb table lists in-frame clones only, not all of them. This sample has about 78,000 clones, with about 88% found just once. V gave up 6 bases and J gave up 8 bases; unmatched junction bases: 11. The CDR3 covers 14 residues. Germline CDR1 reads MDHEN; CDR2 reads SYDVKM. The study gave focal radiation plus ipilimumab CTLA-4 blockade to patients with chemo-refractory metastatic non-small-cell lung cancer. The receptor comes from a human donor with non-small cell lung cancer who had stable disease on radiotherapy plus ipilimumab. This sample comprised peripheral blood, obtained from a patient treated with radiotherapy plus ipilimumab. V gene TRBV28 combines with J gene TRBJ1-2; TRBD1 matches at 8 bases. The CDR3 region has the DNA TGTGCCAGCAGCTTCAAGGACAGGGTCAGAGGCTACACCTTC. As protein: CASSFKDRVRGYTF.